A selection of T cell receptor beta chains follows, all from one sample in a study of PD-1 blockade in mismatch repair-deficient tumors. Profiling relied on immunoSEQ multiplex PCR, and the TCRdb table lists in-frame clones only, not all of them. The table lists 55,000 to 85,000 clones, roughly 80% of them singletons. The specimen comprised peripheral blood, sampled 2 weeks after starting pembrolizumab. The origin of the receptors is an adult with mismatch repair-deficient cancer. CDR3s include the opening cysteine and the closing phenylalanine or tryptophan.

TRBJ1-1 TRBV5-1 CASSLAGGWAFF
TRBJ2-1 TRBV2 CASRDRVYNEQFF
TRBJ2-5 TRBV2 CASTPTGVPQETQYF
TRBJ1-5 TRBV11-2 CASSLERDQPQHF
TRBJ2-5 TRBV11-3 CASSYSAGDWKTQYF
TRBJ2-5 TRBV7-9 CASSLLGGQTQYF
TRBJ1-2 TRBV30 CASRGLTLVYGYTF
TRBJ2-5 TRBV27 CASSIRDSEETQYF
TRBJ2-2 TRBV5-6 CASSPSGSYGGELFF
TRBJ1-5 TRBV6-5 CASSENENQPQHF
TRBJ1-4 TRBV5-1 CASSLVVPGSDEKLFF
TRBJ2-3 TRBV15 CATSAGTGRTDTQYF
TRBJ2-1 TRBV27 CASNTLRRGSSYNEQFF
TRBJ1-3 TRBV4-1 CASSEVSRNTIYF
TRBJ2-7 TRBV5-1 CASSANYEQYF
TRBJ1-2 TRBV4-3 CASSQADRANYGYTF
TRBJ2-1 TRBV13 CASSPGTSARRAYNEQFF
TRBJ1-5 TRBV27 CASSLGSVQQPQHF
TRBJ2-7 TRBV5-1 CASSLTSGYEQYF
TRBJ2-7 TRBV7-3 CASSLSSGTFEQYF
TRBJ2-1 TRBV25-1 CASLTGTGTKGNEQFF
TRBJ1-5 TRBV19 CASSTNGNQPQHF
TRBJ2-7 TRBV7-7 CASSRAGDTHEQYF
TRBJ1-5 TRBV30 CAWSRGQGGTQPQHF
TRBJ2-2 TRBV19 CASTLRRRGNTGELFF
TRBJ1-2 TRBV18 CASSLQKDRIYGYTF
TRBJ1-5 TRBV9 CASSVDAGRGPQHF
TRBJ2-3 TRBV5-6 CASSPGTASTDTQYF
TRBJ1-4 TRBV15 CATSRDTGGKLFF
TRBJ1-1 TRBV11-2 CASSFTDNTEAFF
TRBJ2-7 TRBV11-3 CASPGSPYEQYF
TRBJ2-1 TRBV7-8 CASSLGLAGGIPYNEQFF
TRBJ2-3 TRBV29-1 CSVREQGLDTQYF
TRBJ1-1 TRBV18 CASSEGQGSLTEAFF
TRBJ2-1 TRBV11-2 CASSGRTSGRSDEQFF
TRBJ2-7 TRBV10-3 CAISAGTASYEQYF
TRBJ2-1 TRBV7-8 CASSTVAGGNNEQFF
TRBJ1-1 TRBV6-5 CASSEVSNTEAFF
TRBJ2-1 TRBV29-1 CSVDGEESYNEQFF
TRBJ1-1 TRBV5-4 CASSLGGARSSEAFF
TRBJ1-5 TRBV6-1 CASNDPREPQHF
TRBJ1-3 TRBV6-6 CASSPLHSGNTIYF
TRBJ1-1 TRBV9 CASRALRGPEAFF
TRBJ2-7 TRBV29-1 CSVIGAKYEQYF
TRBJ1-5 TRBV6-5 CASINGFNQPQHF
TRBJ2-5 TRBV4-1 CASSPPDRGRTQETQYF
TRBJ2-3 TRBV15 CATSRDKSDTQYF
TRBJ2-3 TRBV9 CASSDQITDTQYF
TRBJ1-1 TRBV27 CASSWRGGDTEAFF
TRBJ2-1 TRBV19 CASSIVHSTSGRLYEQFF
TRBJ2-3 TRBV27 CASSYSNSADTQYF
TRBJ1-1 TRBV6-4 CASSATGNTEAFF
TRBJ1-1 TRBV11-2 CASSFGRGTEAFF
TRBJ1-1 TRBV30 CAWSLQGFNTEAFF